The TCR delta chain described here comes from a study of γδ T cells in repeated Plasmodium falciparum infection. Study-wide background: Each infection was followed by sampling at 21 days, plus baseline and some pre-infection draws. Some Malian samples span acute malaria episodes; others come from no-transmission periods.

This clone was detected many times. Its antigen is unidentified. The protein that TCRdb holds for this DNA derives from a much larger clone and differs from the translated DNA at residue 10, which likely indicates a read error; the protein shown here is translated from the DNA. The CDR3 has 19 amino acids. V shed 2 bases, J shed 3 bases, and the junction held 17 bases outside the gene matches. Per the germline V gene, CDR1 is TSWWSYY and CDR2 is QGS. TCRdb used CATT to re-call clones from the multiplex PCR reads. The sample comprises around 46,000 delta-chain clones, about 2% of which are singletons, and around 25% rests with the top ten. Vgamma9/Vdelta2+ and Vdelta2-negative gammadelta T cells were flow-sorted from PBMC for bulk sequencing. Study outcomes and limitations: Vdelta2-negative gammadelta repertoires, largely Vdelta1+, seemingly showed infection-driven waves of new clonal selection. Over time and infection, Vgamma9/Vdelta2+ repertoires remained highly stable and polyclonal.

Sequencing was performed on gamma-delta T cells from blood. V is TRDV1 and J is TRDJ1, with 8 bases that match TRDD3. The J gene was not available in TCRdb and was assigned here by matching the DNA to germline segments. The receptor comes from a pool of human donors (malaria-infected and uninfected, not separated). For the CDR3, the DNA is TGTGCTCTTGGGGAAACTTTCCCTATCCGGGACTGGGGGTCCGATAAACTCATCTTT. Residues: CALGETFPIRDWGSDKLIF.